This TCR beta chain came from a study of Ad26.COV2.S vaccination and SARS-CoV-2 variants. Treatment described: over 15 received Ad26.COV2.S at low or high dose, single or two shots; 5 received placebo; per-sample allocation not given. The samples date from day 63 after the first vaccine or placebo injection. Deletions cut 5 bases from V and 0 bases from J, with 8 bases between. The CDR3 is made up of 14 amino acids. Germline lookup yields CDR1 LNHDA and CDR2 SQIVND (reference sequence). Worth noting for this clone: Other nucleotide sequences from this sample produce the same CDR3.

Clones were sequenced by immunoSEQ multiplex PCR, and TCRdb holds only the in-frame ones, with some missing. This table has approximately 410,000 clones, over 80% appearing once. The receptor was derived from a person aged 18-65 years who received the Ad26.COV2.S COVID-19 vaccine or a placebo. This chain uses TRBV19 with TRBJ2-1; D is undetermined. Sequencing used peripheral blood, obtained in a trial of Ad26.COV2.S vaccine versus placebo. DNA of the CDR3: TGTGCCAGTAGTTTAGGTACCTCCTACAATGAGCAGTTCTTC. It translates to CASSLGTSYNEQFF.